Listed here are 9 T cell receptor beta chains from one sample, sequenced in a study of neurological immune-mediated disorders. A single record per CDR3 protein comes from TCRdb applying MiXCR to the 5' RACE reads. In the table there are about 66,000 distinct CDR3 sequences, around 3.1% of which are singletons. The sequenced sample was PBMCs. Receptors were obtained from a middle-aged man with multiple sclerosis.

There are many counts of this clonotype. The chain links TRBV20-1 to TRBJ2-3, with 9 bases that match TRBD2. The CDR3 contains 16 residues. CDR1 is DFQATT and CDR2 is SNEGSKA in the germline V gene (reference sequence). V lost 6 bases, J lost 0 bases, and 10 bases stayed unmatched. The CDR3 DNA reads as TGCAGTGCGCGCCCTAGCGGGATCTCTAGCACAGATACGCAGTATTTT. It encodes CSARPSGISSTDTQYF.

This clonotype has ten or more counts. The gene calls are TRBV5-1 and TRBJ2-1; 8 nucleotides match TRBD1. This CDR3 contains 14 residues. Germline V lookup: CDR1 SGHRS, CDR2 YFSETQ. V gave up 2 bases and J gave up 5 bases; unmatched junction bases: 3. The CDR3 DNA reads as TGCGCCAGCAGCTTAGGACAGGGTCACAATGAGCAGTTCTTC. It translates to CASSLGQGHNEQFF. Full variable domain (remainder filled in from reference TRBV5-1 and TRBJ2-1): KAGVTQTPRYLIKTRGQQVTLSCSPISGHRSVSWYQQTPGQGLQFLFEYFSETQRNKGNFPGRFSGRQFSNSRSEMNVSTLELGDSALYLCASSLGQGHNEQFFGPGTRLTVL.

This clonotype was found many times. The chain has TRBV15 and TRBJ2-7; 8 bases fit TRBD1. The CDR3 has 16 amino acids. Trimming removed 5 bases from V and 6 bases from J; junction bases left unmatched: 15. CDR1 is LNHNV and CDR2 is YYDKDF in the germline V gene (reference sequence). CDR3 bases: TGTGCCACCAGCCCTGACAGGACAGGGAAGATAAGCGAGCAGTACTTC. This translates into CATSPDRTGKISEQYF.

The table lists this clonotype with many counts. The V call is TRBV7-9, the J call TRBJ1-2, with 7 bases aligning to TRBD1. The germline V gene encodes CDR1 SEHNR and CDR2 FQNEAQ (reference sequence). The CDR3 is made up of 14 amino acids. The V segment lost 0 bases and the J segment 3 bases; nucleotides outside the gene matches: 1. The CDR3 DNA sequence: TGTGCCAGCAGCTTAGCCGGGACAGACTATGGCTACACCTTC. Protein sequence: CASSLAGTDYGYTF.

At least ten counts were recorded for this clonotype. The DNA of the CDR3 is TGCAGTGCCTATAAAGGGGGCCCTGGCTCCTACAATGAGCAGTTCTTC. This encodes CSAYKGGPGSYNEQFF. The chain carries TRBV20-1 and TRBJ2-1, with 7 bases matching TRBD1. V was clipped by 6 bases and J by 0 bases; unmatched bases: 11. The CDR3 consists of 16 residues. CDR1 is DFQATT, CDR2 SNEGSKA, per germline (reference sequence).

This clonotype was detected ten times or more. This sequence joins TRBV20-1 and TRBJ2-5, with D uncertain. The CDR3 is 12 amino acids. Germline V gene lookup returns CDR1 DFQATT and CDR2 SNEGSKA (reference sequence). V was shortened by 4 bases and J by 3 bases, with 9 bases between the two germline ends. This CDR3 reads CSANSGEETQYF. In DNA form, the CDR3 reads TGCAGTGCTAATTCCGGAGAAGAGACCCAGTACTTC.

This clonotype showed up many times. The CDR3 spells CSAPRQGRDNEQFF. The CDR3 DNA is TGCAGTGCTCCCAGGCAGGGACGAGACAATGAGCAGTTCTTC. This sequence joins TRBV20-1 and TRBJ2-1; the D call may be TRBD1 or TRBD2 (5 bases each). The V and J ends lost 5 bases and 5 bases respectively, with 16 bases between them. Per germline, CDR1 DFQATT and CDR2 SNEGSKA (reference sequence). The CDR3 has 14 amino acids.

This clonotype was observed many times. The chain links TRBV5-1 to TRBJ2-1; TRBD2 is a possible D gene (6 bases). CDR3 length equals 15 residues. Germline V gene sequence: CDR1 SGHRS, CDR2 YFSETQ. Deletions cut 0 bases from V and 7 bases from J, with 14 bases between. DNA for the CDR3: TGCGCCAGCAGCTTGGAGGTAGCGGAAGTAAATGAGCAGTTCTTC. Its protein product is CASSLEVAEVNEQFF.

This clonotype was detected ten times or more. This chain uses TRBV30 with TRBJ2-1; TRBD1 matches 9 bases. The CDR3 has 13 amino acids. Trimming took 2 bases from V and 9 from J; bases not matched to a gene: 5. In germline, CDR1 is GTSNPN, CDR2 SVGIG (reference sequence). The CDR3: CAWSRDRAAEQFF. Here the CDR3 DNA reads TGTGCCTGGAGTCGGGACAGGGCAGCTGAGCAGTTCTTC.